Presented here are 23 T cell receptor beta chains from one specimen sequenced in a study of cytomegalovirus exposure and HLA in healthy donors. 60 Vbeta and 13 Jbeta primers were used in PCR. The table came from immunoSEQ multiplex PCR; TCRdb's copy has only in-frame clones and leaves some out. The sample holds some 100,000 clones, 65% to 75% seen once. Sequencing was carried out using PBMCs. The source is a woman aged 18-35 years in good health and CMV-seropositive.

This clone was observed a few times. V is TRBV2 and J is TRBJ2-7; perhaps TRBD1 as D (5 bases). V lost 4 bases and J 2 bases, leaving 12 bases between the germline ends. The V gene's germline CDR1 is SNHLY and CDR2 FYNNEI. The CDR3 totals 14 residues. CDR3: CASSAVQGPYEQYF. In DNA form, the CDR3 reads TGTGCCAGCAGTGCGGTCCAGGGCCCCTACGAGCAGTACTTC.

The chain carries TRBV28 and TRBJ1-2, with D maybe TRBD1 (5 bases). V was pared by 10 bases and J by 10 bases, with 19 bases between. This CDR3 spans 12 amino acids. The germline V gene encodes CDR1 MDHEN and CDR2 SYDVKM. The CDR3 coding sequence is TGTGCCAACCGTCGGGGGGAACGGCCCTACACCTTC. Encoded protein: CANRRGERPYTF.

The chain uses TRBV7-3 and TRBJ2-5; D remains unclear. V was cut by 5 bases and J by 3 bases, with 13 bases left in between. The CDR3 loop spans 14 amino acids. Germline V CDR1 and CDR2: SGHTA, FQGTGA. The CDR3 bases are TGTGCCAGCAGCCCACGACACGGCAAAGAGACCCAGTACTTC. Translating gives CASSPRHGKETQYF.

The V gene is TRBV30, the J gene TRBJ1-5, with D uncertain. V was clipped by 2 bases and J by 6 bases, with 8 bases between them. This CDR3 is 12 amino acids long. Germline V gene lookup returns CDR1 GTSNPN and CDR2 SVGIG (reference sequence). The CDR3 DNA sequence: TGTGCCTGGAGTCGCCCCAGTCAGCCCCAGCATTTT. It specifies CAWSRPSQPQHF.

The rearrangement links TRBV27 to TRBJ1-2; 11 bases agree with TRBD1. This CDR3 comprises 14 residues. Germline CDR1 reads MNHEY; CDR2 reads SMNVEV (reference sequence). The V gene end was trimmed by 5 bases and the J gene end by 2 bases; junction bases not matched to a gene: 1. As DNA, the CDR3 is TGTGCCAGCAGTCGGACAGGGGGCAACTATGGCTACACCTTC. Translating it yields CASSRTGGNYGYTF.

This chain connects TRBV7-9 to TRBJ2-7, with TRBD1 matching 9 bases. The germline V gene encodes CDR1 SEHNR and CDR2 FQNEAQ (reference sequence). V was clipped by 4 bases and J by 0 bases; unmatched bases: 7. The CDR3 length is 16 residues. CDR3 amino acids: CASSSGQGLSSYEQYF. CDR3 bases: TGTGCCAGCAGCTCGGGACAGGGCCTATCCTCCTACGAGCAGTACTTC.

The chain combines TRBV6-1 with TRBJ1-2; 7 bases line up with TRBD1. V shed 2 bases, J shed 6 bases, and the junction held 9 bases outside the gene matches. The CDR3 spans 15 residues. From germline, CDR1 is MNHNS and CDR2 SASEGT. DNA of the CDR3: TGTGCCAGCAGTGAAATGGAGGGGGCGCGAAATGGCTACACCTTC. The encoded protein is CASSEMEGARNGYTF.

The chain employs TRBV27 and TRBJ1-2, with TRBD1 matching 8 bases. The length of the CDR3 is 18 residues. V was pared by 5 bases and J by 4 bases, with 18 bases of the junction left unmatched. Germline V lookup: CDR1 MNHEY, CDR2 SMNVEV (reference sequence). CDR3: CASSTKHSGTGVVYGYTF. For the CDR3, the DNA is TGTGCCAGCAGTACAAAACATTCCGGGACAGGTGTAGTCTATGGCTACACCTTC.

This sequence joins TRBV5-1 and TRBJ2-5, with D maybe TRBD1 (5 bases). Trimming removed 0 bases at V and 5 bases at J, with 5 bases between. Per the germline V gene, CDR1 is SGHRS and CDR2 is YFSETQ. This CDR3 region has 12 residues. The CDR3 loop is CASSLEGETQYF. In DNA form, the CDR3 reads TGCGCCAGCAGCTTGGAGGGGGAGACCCAGTACTTC.

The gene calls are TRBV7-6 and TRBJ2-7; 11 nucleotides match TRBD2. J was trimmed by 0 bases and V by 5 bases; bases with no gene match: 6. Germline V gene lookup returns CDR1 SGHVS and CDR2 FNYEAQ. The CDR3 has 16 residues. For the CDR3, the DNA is TGTGCCAGCAGCCCCTGGACTAGCGGGCACTCCTACGAGCAGTACTTC. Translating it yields CASSPWTSGHSYEQYF.

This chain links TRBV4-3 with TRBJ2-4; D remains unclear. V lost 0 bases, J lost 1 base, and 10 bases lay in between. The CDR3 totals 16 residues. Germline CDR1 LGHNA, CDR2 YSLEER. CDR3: CASSQDAFEAKNIQYF. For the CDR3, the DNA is TGCGCCAGCAGCCAAGATGCTTTCGAGGCCAAAAACATTCAGTACTTC.

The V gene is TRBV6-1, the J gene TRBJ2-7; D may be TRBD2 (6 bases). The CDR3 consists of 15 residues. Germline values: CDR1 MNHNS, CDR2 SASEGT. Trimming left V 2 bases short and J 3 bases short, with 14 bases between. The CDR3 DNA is TGTGCCAGCAGTGAACGGTTACAGGAGGGCTACGAGCAGTACTTC. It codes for CASSERLQEGYEQYF.

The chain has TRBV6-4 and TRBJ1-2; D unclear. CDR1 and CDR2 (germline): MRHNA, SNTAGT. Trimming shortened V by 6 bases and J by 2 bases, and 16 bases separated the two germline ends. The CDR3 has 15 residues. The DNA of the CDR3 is TGTGCCAGCAGAAACTCGGCCGGGGAGAACTATGGCTACACCTTC. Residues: CASRNSAGENYGYTF.

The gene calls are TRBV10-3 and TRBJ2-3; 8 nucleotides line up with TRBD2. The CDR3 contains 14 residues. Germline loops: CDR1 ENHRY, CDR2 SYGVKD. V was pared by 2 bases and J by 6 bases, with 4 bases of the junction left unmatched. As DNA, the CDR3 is TGTGCCATCAGTGAGGGACTAGCCCCCGATACGCAGTATTTT. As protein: CAISEGLAPDTQYF.

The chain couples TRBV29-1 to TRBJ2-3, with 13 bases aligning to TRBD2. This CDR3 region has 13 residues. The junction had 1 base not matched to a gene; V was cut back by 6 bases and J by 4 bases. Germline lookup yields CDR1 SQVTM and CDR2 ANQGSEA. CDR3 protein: CSVGLAGADTQYF. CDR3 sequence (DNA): TGCAGCGTCGGACTAGCGGGAGCAGATACGCAGTATTTT.

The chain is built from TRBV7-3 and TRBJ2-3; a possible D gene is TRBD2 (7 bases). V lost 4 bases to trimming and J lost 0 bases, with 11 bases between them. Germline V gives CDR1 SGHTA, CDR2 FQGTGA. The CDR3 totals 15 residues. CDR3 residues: CASSSSGTSTDTQYF. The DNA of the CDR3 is TGTGCCAGCAGCTCGAGCGGGACAAGCACAGATACGCAGTATTTT.

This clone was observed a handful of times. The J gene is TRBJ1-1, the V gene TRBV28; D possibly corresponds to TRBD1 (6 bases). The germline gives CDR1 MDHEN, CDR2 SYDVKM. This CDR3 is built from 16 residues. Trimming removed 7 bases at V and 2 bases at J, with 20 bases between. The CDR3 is CASNSDWGGANTEAFF. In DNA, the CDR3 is TGTGCCAGCAACTCCGATTGGGGGGGGGCTAACACTGAAGCTTTCTTT.

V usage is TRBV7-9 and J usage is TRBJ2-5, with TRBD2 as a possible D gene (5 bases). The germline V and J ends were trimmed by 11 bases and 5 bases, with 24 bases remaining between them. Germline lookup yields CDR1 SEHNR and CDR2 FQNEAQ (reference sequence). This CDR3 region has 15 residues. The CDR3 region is CAGEDHSRVGETQYF. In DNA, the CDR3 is TGTGCCGGAGAGGACCACTCGAGGGTGGGGGAGACCCAGTACTTC.

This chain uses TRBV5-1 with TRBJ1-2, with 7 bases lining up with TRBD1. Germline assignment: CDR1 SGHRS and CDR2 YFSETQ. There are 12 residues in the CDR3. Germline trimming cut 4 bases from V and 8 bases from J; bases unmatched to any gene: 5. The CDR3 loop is CASSIDREGYTF. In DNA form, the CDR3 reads TGCGCCAGCAGCATAGACAGGGAAGGCTACACCTTC.

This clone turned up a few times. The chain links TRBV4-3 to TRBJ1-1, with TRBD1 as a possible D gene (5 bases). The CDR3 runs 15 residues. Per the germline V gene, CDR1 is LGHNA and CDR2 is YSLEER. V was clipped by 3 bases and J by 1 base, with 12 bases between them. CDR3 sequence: CASSQDRTGNTEAFF. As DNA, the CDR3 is TGCGCCAGCAGCCAGGATAGAACAGGGAACACTGAAGCTTTCTTT.

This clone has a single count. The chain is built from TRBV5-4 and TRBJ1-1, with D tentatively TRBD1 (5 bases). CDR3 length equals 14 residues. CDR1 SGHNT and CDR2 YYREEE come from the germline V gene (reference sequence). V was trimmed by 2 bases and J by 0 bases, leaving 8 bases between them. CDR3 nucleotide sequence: TGTGCCAGCAGCTTCGACAGATTGAACACTGAAGCTTTCTTT. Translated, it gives CASSFDRLNTEAFF. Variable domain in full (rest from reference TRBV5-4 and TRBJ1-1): ETGVTQSPTHLIKTRGQQVTLRCSSQSGHNTVSWYQQALGQGPQFIFQYYREEENGRGNFPPRFSGLQFPNYSSELNVNALELDDSALYLCASSFDRLNTEAFFGQGTRLTVV.

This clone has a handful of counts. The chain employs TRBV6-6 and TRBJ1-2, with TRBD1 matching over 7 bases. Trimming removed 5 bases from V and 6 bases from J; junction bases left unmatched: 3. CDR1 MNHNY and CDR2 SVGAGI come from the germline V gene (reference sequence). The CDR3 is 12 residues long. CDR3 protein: CASSPTGNGYTF. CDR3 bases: TGTGCCAGCAGTCCGACAGGGAATGGCTACACCTTC.

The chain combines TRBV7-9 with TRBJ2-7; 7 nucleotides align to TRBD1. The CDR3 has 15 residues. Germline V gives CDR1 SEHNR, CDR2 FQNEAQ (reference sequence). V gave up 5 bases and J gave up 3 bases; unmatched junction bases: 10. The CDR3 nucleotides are TGTGCCAGCAGCGACCTCGCTGGACAGGTCTACGAGCAGTACTTC. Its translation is CASSDLAGQVYEQYF.